The clone carrying this TCR beta chain was counted only a few times. Antigen unknown. Both 60 Vbeta primers and 13 Jbeta primers went into the PCR. Only in-frame clones appear in the TCRdb table, and some are missing; sequencing was by immunoSEQ multiplex PCR. The sample shows under 200,000 clones, over 65% of them seen only once. The CDR3 extends over 14 amino acids. The germline V gene encodes CDR1 SGHAT and CDR2 FQNNGV. Unmatched junction bases numbered 2, after V lost 5 bases and J lost 1 base. The sample comes from a study of cytomegalovirus exposure and HLA in healthy donors. Overall study findings and caveats: The likely origin of a cluster of highly shared sequence variants was a sequencing artifact. A list of more than 150 TCR beta chains associated with cytomegalovirus was given. Among CMV-associated TCR beta chains, most appeared HLA-restricted in a later analysis.

This chain uses TRBV11-2 with TRBJ2-7, with TRBD1 identical over 10 bases. Sequencing used PBMCs. This receptor was taken from a woman aged 35 to 49 in good health and CMV-seronegative. The DNA of the CDR3 is TGTGCCAGCAGCCGGGACAGGGGATCCTACGAGCAGTACTTC. Residues: CASSRDRGSYEQYF.